This entry describes one T cell receptor beta chain. Its antigen is not identified. This record comes from a study of cytomegalovirus exposure and HLA in healthy donors. Study-wide points: According to a subsequent analysis, TCR clusters identified in the first cohort showed a tendency to co-occur across the roughly 120 validation repertoires.

Sequencing was performed with immunoSEQ multiplex PCR; in TCRdb, only in-frame clones are kept and a portion is missing. The sample comprises about 190,000 clones, more than 75% of which are singletons, and over 1.1% rests with the top ten. CDR1 SGHTA and CDR2 FQGTGA come from the germline V gene. The junction had 6 bases not matched to a gene; V was cut back by 5 bases and J by 8 bases. The CDR3 loop spans 15 amino acids. V and J are TRBV7-3 and TRBJ2-1; 13 positions match TRBD2. This sequence was found in a young woman in good health and CMV-seronegative. Sequenced material: PBMCs. The CDR3 nucleotides read TGTGCCAGCAGCCAACTAGCGGGGGGGCTCGATGAGCAGTTCTTC. Encoded protein: CASSQLAGGLDEQFF.